Below, 18 T cell receptor beta chains from the same sample are listed, as sequenced in a study of radiation and T cells in renal cell carcinoma. Time point in this sample: blood 4 weeks post-SBRT, at nephrectomy. Indicated treatment: 15 Gy SBRT to primary tumor, nephrectomy 4 weeks later. Here immunoSEQ multiplex PCR was the method, and the copy in TCRdb shows in-frame clones only, minus some. Among about 83,000 clones listed, roughly 83% were seen once. Here the sequenced sample was blood, taken from a patient whose treatment included radiotherapy and nephrectomy. The receptors here all came from a woman aged 60-75 years with renal cell carcinoma.

In its sample, this clone was seen once. The chain is built from TRBV19 and TRBJ2-5; the D gene could be TRBD1 or TRBD2 (6 bases each). There are 14 residues in the CDR3. Per germline, CDR1 LNHDA and CDR2 SQIVND (reference sequence). The V end was cut by 2 bases, the J end by 4 bases, with 11 bases between. The CDR3 coding sequence is TGTGCCAGTAGTATATTGGGGGGCGGAGAGACCCAGTACTTC. Its translation: CASSILGGGETQYF.

The CDR3 protein is CAWSVDLGEKLFF. Here the CDR3 DNA reads TGTGCCTGGAGTGTTGACTTGGGTGAAAAACTGTTTTTT. The chain uses TRBV30 and TRBJ1-4; D is uncertain. Germline CDR1 reads GTSNPN; CDR2 reads SVGIG (reference sequence). The length of the CDR3 is 13 residues. The V end lost 0 bases, the J end lost 7 bases, and 9 bases lay between the germline ends.

This clone has only a few counts. J is TRBJ1-1 and V is TRBV6-5; 8 bases fit TRBD1. Germline V CDR1 and CDR2: MNHEY, SVGAGI. Trimming removed 6 bases from V and 0 bases from J; junction bases left unmatched: 3. The CDR3 totals 14 residues. The CDR3 here is CASRWTGMNTEAFF. Written as DNA, the CDR3 is TGTGCCAGCAGGTGGACAGGGATGAACACTGAAGCTTTCTTT.

The rearrangement uses TRBV5-1 and TRBJ2-7; the D gene is possibly TRBD2 (5 bases). The CDR3 runs 14 residues. Germline V lookup: CDR1 SGHRS, CDR2 YFSETQ. V was shortened by 2 bases and J by 2 bases, with 11 bases between the two germline ends. The CDR3 sequence is CASSFGGQTYEQYF. The CDR3 DNA reads TGCGCCAGCAGCTTTGGCGGGCAGACCTACGAGCAGTACTTC.

This chain joins TRBV19 and TRBJ2-2; either TRBD1 or TRBD2 may supply D (8 bases each). Trimming left V 3 bases short and J 1 base short, with 30 bases between. The germline V gene has CDR1 LNHDA and CDR2 SQIVND (reference sequence). The CDR3 is 22 residues long. The DNA for the CDR3 is TGTGCCAGTAGTATTCGGCAGGGGGCGGCCCCGCGGGGGGCTGGGAACACCGGGGAGCTGTTTTTT. Residues: CASSIRQGAAPRGAGNTGELFF.

The rearrangement links TRBV9 to TRBJ2-7; 8 nucleotides agree with TRBD1. The V and J ends lost 3 bases and 0 bases, in that order; junction bases with no gene match: 5. The CDR3 extends over 15 amino acids. Germline V gene lookup returns CDR1 SGDLS and CDR2 YYNGEE. Here the CDR3 reads CASSGGQGPSYEQYF. CDR3 bases: TGTGCCAGCAGCGGAGGACAGGGTCCCTCCTACGAGCAGTACTTC.

The chain recombines TRBV2 with TRBJ2-2; 10 bases fit TRBD2. Per the germline V gene, CDR1 is SNHLY and CDR2 is FYNNEI. Trimming removed 2 bases from V and 4 bases from J; junction bases left unmatched: 1. The CDR3 has 15 residues. The DNA of the CDR3 is TGTGCCAGCAGTGAATTAGCGGGAGGCACCGGGGAGCTGTTTTTT. The encoded protein is CASSELAGGTGELFF. The variable domain in full, with the rest retrieved from reference TRBV2 and TRBJ2-2, is EPEVTQTPSHQVTQMGQEVILRCVPISNHLYFYWYRQILGQKVEFLVSFYNNEISEKSEIFDDQFSVERPDGSNFTLKIRSTKLEDSAMYFCASSELAGGTGELFFGEGSRLTVL.

V is TRBV7-9 and J is TRBJ2-3, with D possibly matching TRBD2 (7 bases). Trimming took off 3 bases at V and 6 bases at J, with 16 bases between the two ends. There are 15 residues in the CDR3. Per germline, CDR1 SEHNR and CDR2 FQNEAQ (reference sequence). CDR3: CASSFVMGGADTQYF. The DNA for the CDR3 is TGTGCCAGCAGCTTTGTGATGGGGGGGGCCGATACGCAGTATTTT.

The V and J genes are TRBV29-1 and TRBJ1-4, with D possibly TRBD1 on 5 matching bases. The CDR3 totals 14 residues. Germline CDR1 and CDR2: SQVTM and ANQGSEA. V lost 5 bases and J lost 5, with 15 bases in between. CDR3 coding DNA: TGCAGCGTTTCTCGAACAGGTCCCAATGAAAAACTGTTTTTT. Residues: CSVSRTGPNEKLFF.

The V call is TRBV5-4, the J call TRBJ1-2; 9 positions match TRBD1. The CDR3 covers 16 residues. From germline, CDR1 is SGHNT and CDR2 YYREEE (reference sequence). Trimming cost V 1 base and J 5 bases; bases outside gene matches: 9. Written as DNA, the CDR3 is TGTGCCAGCAGCTTGCCGACCGGGACAGGGTTATATGGCTACACCTTC. It is translated as CASSLPTGTGLYGYTF.

The gene calls are TRBV5-6 and TRBJ1-3, with a possible D match to TRBD1 (6 bases). Germline V lookup: CDR1 SGHDT, CDR2 YYEEEE. The CDR3 covers 15 residues. Trimming removed 0 bases from V and 3 bases from J, with 10 bases in between. CDR3 bases: TGTGCCAGCAGCTTGGTGAGGGGGAATGGAAACACCATATATTTT. This translates into CASSLVRGNGNTIYF.

J is TRBJ2-5 and V is TRBV27; 10 positions agree with TRBD1. Trimming at V came to 4 bases and at J to 2 bases, leaving 7 bases not matched to a gene. The V gene's germline CDR1 is MNHEY and CDR2 SMNVEV (reference sequence). This CDR3 spans 16 amino acids. The CDR3 coding sequence is TGTGCCAGCAGTTCCTGGGGGACAGGGGCGCAAGAGACCCAGTACTTC. The encoded protein is CASSSWGTGAQETQYF.

The chain employs TRBV7-9 and TRBJ2-1; 9 bases map to TRBD2. In germline, CDR1 is SEHNR, CDR2 FQNEAQ (reference sequence). The CDR3 spans 15 residues. V gave up 8 bases and J gave up 0 bases; unmatched junction bases: 5. The CDR3 region has the DNA TGTGCCAGCGCGGGGGGGCCCAGCTCCTACAATGAGCAGTTCTTC. This encodes CASAGGPSSYNEQFF.

This rearrangement joins TRBV19 to TRBJ2-3; no clear D. In germline, CDR1 is LNHDA, CDR2 SQIVND (reference sequence). The V gene lost 3 bases and the J gene lost 4 bases, with 2 bases spanning the gap. The CDR3 totals 11 residues. CDR3 protein: CASSMADTQYF. The CDR3 DNA is TGTGCCAGTAGTATGGCAGATACGCAGTATTTT.

J is TRBJ2-5 and V is TRBV7-3; 7 positions match TRBD1. The CDR3 has 13 amino acids. Trimming cost V 5 bases and J 4 bases; bases outside gene matches: 4. Germline lookup yields CDR1 SGHTA and CDR2 FQGTGA. The CDR3 bases are TGTGCCAGCAGCGCGACAGGGAGAGAGACCCAGTACTTC. It encodes CASSATGRETQYF.

This chain links TRBV28 with TRBJ2-2; 13 bases fit TRBD2. The germline gives CDR1 MDHEN, CDR2 SYDVKM. This CDR3 has 17 amino acids. V shed 5 bases and J 4 bases; nucleotides not matched to a gene: 7. DNA of the CDR3: TGTGCCAGCAGTGACACTAGCGGGGGGGCCCCCACCGGGGAGCTGTTTTTT. Its translation: CASSDTSGGAPTGELFF.

This chain links TRBV9 with TRBJ1-4; TRBD1 matches 12 bases. V dropped 4 bases and J dropped 10; count of bases not matched to a gene: 8. The germline V gene has CDR1 SGDLS and CDR2 YYNGEE. The CDR3 sequence is 15 residues long. CDR3 nucleotides: TGTGCCAGCAGCCTAGGGACAGGGGGCGCCGGAAAACTGTTTTTT. As protein: CASSLGTGGAGKLFF.

The rearrangement joins TRBV29-1 to TRBJ2-5, with D possibly matching TRBD2 (5 bases). The CDR3 runs to 15 residues. Per germline, CDR1 SQVTM and CDR2 ANQGSEA. Trimming cost V 1 base and J 5 bases, with 17 bases left between them. The CDR3 sequence is CSVEGTPATEETQYF. The CDR3 DNA is TGCAGCGTTGAAGGGACTCCCGCAACCGAGGAGACCCAGTACTTC.